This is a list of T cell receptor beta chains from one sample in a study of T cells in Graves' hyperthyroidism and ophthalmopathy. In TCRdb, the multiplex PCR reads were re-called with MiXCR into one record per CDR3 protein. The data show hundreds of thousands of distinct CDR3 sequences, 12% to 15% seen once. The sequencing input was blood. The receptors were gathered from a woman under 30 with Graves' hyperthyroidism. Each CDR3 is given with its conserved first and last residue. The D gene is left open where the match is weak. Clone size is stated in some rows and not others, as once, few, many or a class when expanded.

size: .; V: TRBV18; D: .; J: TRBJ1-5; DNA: TGTGCCAGCTCACCAAAGGGGAGGCATAGCAATCAGCCCCAGCATTTT; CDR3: CASSPKGRHSNQPQHF
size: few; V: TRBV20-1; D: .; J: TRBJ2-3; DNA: TGCAGTGCCCGGGGCAGGCTCGGTACGCAGTATTTT; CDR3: CSARGRLGTQYF
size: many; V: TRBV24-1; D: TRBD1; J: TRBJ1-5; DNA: TGTGCCACCAGTGATTCTCATCCGGGACAGGGGAGCAATCAGCCCCAGCATTTT; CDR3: CATSDSHPGQGSNQPQHF
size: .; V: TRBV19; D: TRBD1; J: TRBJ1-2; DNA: TGTGCCAGTGGTAGTCGTCGGGGACAGGACTATGGCTACACCTTC; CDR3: CASGSRRGQDYGYTF
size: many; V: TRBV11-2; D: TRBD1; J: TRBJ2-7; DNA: TGTGCCAGCAGCTTAGGGACAGGGGGCCTCTACGAGCAGTACTTC; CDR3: CASSLGTGGLYEQYF
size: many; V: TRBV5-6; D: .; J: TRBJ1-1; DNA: TGTGCCAGCAGCTTGGATGAGAGCCCTCGCACTGAAGCTTTCTTT; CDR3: CASSLDESPRTEAFF
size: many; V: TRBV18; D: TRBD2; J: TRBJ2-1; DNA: TGTGCCAGCTCACCCCCCGGGAGGGCCGGGAATGAGCAGTTCTTC; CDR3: CASSPPGRAGNEQFF
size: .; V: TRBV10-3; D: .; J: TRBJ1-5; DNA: TGTGCCATCAGTGTAAACTTGCAGTCAGGACAGCCCCAGCATTTT; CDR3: CAISVNLQSGQPQHF
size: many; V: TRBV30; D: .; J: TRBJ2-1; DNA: TGTGCCTGGAGTTTCCGCAATGAGCAGTTCTTC; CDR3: CAWSFRNEQFF
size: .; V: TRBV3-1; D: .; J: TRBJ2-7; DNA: TGTGCCAGCAGCCAAGGGTTACGGGACAATTACGAGCAGTGCTTC; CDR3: CASSQGLRDNYEQCF
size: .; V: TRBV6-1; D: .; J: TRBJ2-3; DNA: TGTGCCAGCAGTGACAGGGGGGTGACAGATACGCAGTATTTT; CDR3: CASSDRGVTDTQYF
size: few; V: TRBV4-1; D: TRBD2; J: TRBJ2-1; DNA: TGCGCCAGCAAAGGCGGGAGTTACTCCTACAATGAGCAGTTCTTC; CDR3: CASKGGSYSYNEQFF
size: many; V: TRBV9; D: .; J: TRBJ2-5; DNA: TGTGCCAGCAGCCTCCCAGGGGGACTGAAAGAGACCCAGTACTTC; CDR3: CASSLPGGLKETQYF
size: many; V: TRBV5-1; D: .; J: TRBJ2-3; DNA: TGCGCCAGCAGCCCCGGGCCCGAGAGCGCAGATACGCAGTATTTT; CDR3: CASSPGPESADTQYF
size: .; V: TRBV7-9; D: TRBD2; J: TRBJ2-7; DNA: TGTGCCAGCAGTCTCGGACAGCGGGAGCCCCACGAGCAGTACTTC; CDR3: CASSLGQREPHEQYF
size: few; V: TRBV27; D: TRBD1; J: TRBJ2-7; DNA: TGTGCCAGCAGTCAGAGTTTGACAGGGAGCGACGAGCAGTACTTC; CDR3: CASSQSLTGSDEQYF
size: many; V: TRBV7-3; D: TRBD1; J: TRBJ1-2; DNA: TGTGCCAGCGCCCCAACGACAGGGGGCTATGGCTACACCTTC; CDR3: CASAPTTGGYGYTF
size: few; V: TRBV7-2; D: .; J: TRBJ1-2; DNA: TGTGCCAGCAGCTTCCAATCCTATGGCTACACCTTC; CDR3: CASSFQSYGYTF
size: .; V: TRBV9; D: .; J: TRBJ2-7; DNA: TGTGCCAGCAGCGTGGATAGCCTAACCTCCTACGAGCAGTACTTC; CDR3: CASSVDSLTSYEQYF
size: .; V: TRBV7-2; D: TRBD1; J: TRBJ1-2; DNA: TGTGCCAGCAGCGTCCGGACAGGGGTTTTGAACTATGGCTACACCTTC; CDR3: CASSVRTGVLNYGYTF
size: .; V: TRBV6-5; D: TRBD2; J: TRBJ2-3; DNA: TGTGCCAGCAGTTACTGGCAGGGGACTAGCGGAAGCACAGATACGCAGTATTTT; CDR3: CASSYWQGTSGSTDTQYF
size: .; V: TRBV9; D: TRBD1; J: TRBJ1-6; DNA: TGTGCCAGCAGCGTAGAGGGACAGAATAATTCACCCCTCCACTTT; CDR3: CASSVEGQNNSPLHF
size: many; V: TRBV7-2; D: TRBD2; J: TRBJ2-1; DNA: TGTGCCAGCAGCTCCCCTCGACTAGCGGGGAACAATGAGCAGTTCTTC; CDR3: CASSSPRLAGNNEQFF
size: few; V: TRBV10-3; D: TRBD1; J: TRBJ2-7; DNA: TGTGCCATCAGTGAGCCGGGACAGGTAACCCGCGAGCAGTACTTC; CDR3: CAISEPGQVTREQYF
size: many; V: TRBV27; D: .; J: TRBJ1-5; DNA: TGTGCCAGCAGGAAGACAGGTTTTAGCAATCAGCCCCAGCATTTT; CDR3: CASRKTGFSNQPQHF
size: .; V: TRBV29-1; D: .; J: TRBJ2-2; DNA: TGCAGCGTCACTGGGTCGCTTGAGAATGCGAACACCGGGGAGCTGTTTTTT; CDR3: CSVTGSLENANTGELFF
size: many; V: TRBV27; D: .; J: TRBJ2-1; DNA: TGTGCCAGCAGTCGTAATGGGGGCTTGAAGGTTGAGCAGTTCTTC; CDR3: CASSRNGGLKVEQFF
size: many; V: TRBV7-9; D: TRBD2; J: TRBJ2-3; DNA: TGTGCCAGCAGCCCCAGACTAGCGGGAGGGCGGGCGGATACGCAGTATTTT; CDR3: CASSPRLAGGRADTQYF
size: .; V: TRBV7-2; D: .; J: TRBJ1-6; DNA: TGTGCCAGCAGCTTATTTTCAGGGATTAACGATAATTCACCCCTCCACTTT; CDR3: CASSLFSGINDNSPLHF
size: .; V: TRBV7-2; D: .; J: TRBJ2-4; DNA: TGTGCCAGCAGCTCAAACACTGGAAACATTCAGTACTTC; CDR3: CASSSNTGNIQYF
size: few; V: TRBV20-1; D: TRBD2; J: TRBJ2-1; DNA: TGCAGTGCTGAGACTAGCGTCGCCTACAATGAGCAGTTCTTC; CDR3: CSAETSVAYNEQFF